The 21 T cell receptor beta chains presented below share a single source sample, sequenced in a study of cytomegalovirus exposure and HLA in healthy donors. Use of 60 Vbeta and 13 Jbeta primers characterized the PCR. Some clones are missing from TCRdb's copy, which holds only in-frame ones; the method was immunoSEQ multiplex PCR. The sample holds about 260,000 clones, roughly 70% seen once. The sample taken for sequencing was PBMCs. These receptors were collected from a female donor in good health and CMV-seronegative.

This chain connects TRBV2 to TRBJ2-7; 9 nucleotides match TRBD1. CDR3 length: 14 residues. CDR1 and CDR2 (germline): SNHLY, FYNNEI. Germline trimming cut 6 bases from V and 5 bases from J; bases unmatched to any gene: 8. CDR3 region: CASRSGQGRDEQYF. DNA of the CDR3: TGTGCCAGCAGGTCGGGACAGGGAAGGGACGAGCAGTACTTC.

This clone occurred once. The V gene is TRBV7-6, the J gene TRBJ2-1; 9 bases line up with TRBD2. This CDR3 is 15 amino acids long. CDR1 and CDR2 from the germline V gene are SGHVS and FNYEAQ. V lost 2 bases, J lost 5 bases, and 4 bases stayed unmatched. The CDR3 here is CASSLSTSGDNEQFF. CDR3 coding DNA: TGTGCCAGCAGCTTATCGACTAGCGGAGACAATGAGCAGTTCTTC.

J is TRBJ1-1 and V is TRBV7-6; 7 bases map to TRBD1. Germline lookup yields CDR1 SGHVS and CDR2 FNYEAQ. V lost 5 bases, J lost 4 bases, and 4 bases stayed unmatched. The CDR3 consists of 13 residues. The CDR3 region has the DNA TGTGCCAGCAGCATAGGGGGCCCCACTGAAGCTTTCTTT. Translation gives CASSIGGPTEAFF.

The V call is TRBV10-3, the J call TRBJ1-2, with 9 nucleotides matching TRBD1. The germline V gene encodes CDR1 ENHRY and CDR2 SYGVKD. V shed 5 bases and J 7 bases; nucleotides not matched to a gene: 20. This CDR3 comprises 18 residues. CDR3 region: CAISLRYPGQGPLAGYTF. The CDR3 DNA is TGTGCCATCAGTTTACGATATCCGGGACAGGGACCTCTCGCTGGCTACACCTTC.

The chain recombines TRBV4-1 with TRBJ1-3; the D gene is possibly TRBD1 (6 bases). This CDR3 is built from 21 residues. CDR1 and CDR2 from the germline V gene are MGHRA and YSYEKL. Trimming cost V 1 base and J 7 bases, with 32 bases left between them. The chain's CDR3 is CASSQVESRTAFLMDGNTIYF. The CDR3 DNA reads as TGCGCCAGCAGCCAAGTAGAGTCTAGGACAGCCTTTTTAATGGACGGGAACACCATATATTTT.

The chain links TRBV12-2 to TRBJ2-1; no DNA check was done on the table's D call, TRBD2. TRBV12-2 is classified as a pseudogene. CDR3 length: 15 residues. CDR3 region: CASRPSSGRSNEQFF. As DNA, the CDR3 is TGTGCAAGTCGCCCCTCTAGCGGGAGATCGAATGAGCAGTTCTTC.

The chain combines TRBV28 with TRBJ1-1, with TRBD1 matching 7 bases. CDR3 length: 15 amino acids. Per the germline V gene, CDR1 is MDHEN and CDR2 is SYDVKM. The ends lost 3 bases at V and 0 bases at J; junction bases unmatched: 4. As DNA, the CDR3 is TGTGCCAGCAGTTTTTTGACAGGGATGAACACTGAAGCTTTCTTT. Its protein product is CASSFLTGMNTEAFF.

V is TRBV9 and J is TRBJ2-3, with 10 bases aligning to TRBD2. Germline CDR1 SGDLS, CDR2 YYNGEE. This CDR3 is built from 16 residues. V dropped 4 bases and J dropped 7; count of bases not matched to a gene: 12. The CDR3 reads CASSPALAGISNTQYF. Here the CDR3 DNA reads TGTGCCAGCAGCCCCGCACTAGCGGGAATTTCTAATACGCAGTATTTT. The whole variable domain, remainder taken from reference TRBV9 and TRBJ2-3, is DSGVTQTPKHLITATGQRVTLRCSPRSGDLSVYWYQQSLDQGLQFLIQYYNGEERAKGNILERFSAQQFPDLHSELNLSSLELGDSALYFCASSPALAGISNTQYFGPGTRLTVL.

This clone was detected a few times. The J gene is TRBJ2-2, the V gene TRBV6-5, with 7 bases that match TRBD1. Germline CDR1 MNHEY, CDR2 SVGAGI. Trimming cost V 6 bases and J 0 bases; bases outside gene matches: 4. The CDR3 has 15 amino acids. The CDR3 here is CASSRGSANTGELFF. CDR3 sequence (DNA): TGTGCCAGCAGCAGGGGGTCGGCGAACACCGGGGAGCTGTTTTTT.

The J gene is TRBJ1-2, the V gene TRBV28; D is undetermined. Germline lookup yields CDR1 MDHEN and CDR2 SYDVKM. The length of the CDR3 is 15 residues. Trimming removed 8 bases at V and 0 bases at J, with 16 bases between. The CDR3 DNA reads as TGTGCCAGCCAAGTCCTAACAGCTCCTAACTATGGCTACACCTTC. Encoded protein: CASQVLTAPNYGYTF.

The chain employs TRBV9 and TRBJ2-7, with TRBD2 matching over 7 bases. Looked up from germline, CDR1 is SGDLS and CDR2 is YYNGEE. The CDR3 has 14 residues. Unmatched junction bases numbered 2, after V lost 0 bases and J lost 2 bases. The CDR3 here is CASSVDGLAYEQYF. DNA of the CDR3: TGTGCCAGCAGCGTAGACGGACTAGCCTACGAGCAGTACTTC.

The rearrangement joins TRBV30 to TRBJ2-5, with 8 bases lining up with TRBD1. Looked up from germline, CDR1 is GTSNPN and CDR2 is SVGIG (reference sequence). V was pared by 0 bases and J by 5 bases, with 8 bases of the junction left unmatched. The CDR3 is 15 residues long. CDR3 region: CAWSVGQGSYETQYF. The CDR3 DNA reads as TGTGCCTGGAGTGTAGGACAGGGATCGTACGAGACCCAGTACTTC.

V usage is TRBV6-1 and J usage is TRBJ2-2; 11 bases line up with TRBD2. CDR3 length: 16 residues. The germline gives CDR1 MNHNS, CDR2 SASEGT. J lost 2 bases, V lost 4 bases, and 3 bases had no gene match. CDR3 bases: TGTGCCAGCAGTGCGGGACTAGCGGCAAACACCGGGGAGCTGTTTTTT. Residues: CASSAGLAANTGELFF.

The rearrangement uses TRBV2 and TRBJ2-3; TRBD2 matches 9 bases. V was pared by 8 bases and J by 0 bases, with 15 bases of the junction left unmatched. The CDR3 spans 18 residues. Germline V gene sequence: CDR1 SNHLY, CDR2 FYNNEI. CDR3 loop: CASLEVPSGTASTDTQYF. The CDR3, as DNA: TGTGCCAGCCTAGAAGTACCTAGCGGGACGGCTAGCACAGATACGCAGTATTTT.

J is TRBJ2-1 and V is TRBV6-1; 8 nucleotides align to TRBD1. Losses at the gene ends were 4 bases for V and 1 base for J; bases not matched to a gene: 3. The CDR3 runs to 15 residues. Germline CDR1 and CDR2: MNHNS and SASEGT. CDR3 sequence (DNA): TGTGCCAGCAGTGTAACAGGGGGATCCTACAATGAGCAGTTCTTC. Residues: CASSVTGGSYNEQFF.

This chain uses TRBV2 with TRBJ2-7, with D possibly being TRBD1 (5 bases). Per the germline V gene, CDR1 is SNHLY and CDR2 is FYNNEI. The CDR3 is 14 amino acids. Trimming stripped 2 bases from V and 1 base from J, with 9 bases between. CDR3 region: CASSELDSSYEQYF. CDR3 DNA sequence: TGTGCCAGCAGTGAACTAGACAGTTCCTACGAGCAGTACTTC. Based on the CDR3 plus reference TRBV2 and TRBJ2-7, the full variable domain is EPEVTQTPSHQVTQMGQEVILRCVPISNHLYFYWYRQILGQKVEFLVSFYNNEISEKSEIFDDQFSVERPDGSNFTLKIRSTKLEDSAMYFCASSELDSSYEQYFGPGTRLTVT.

The chain uses TRBV30 and TRBJ2-1, with D maybe TRBD2 (7 bases). From germline, CDR1 is GTSNPN and CDR2 SVGIG (reference sequence). Trimming took off 0 bases at V and 4 bases at J, with 13 bases between the two ends. The CDR3 is 15 residues long. CDR3 in DNA: TGTGCCTGGAGTGTTCTGGGGGGGGCGTACAATGAGCAGTTCTTC. This translates into CAWSVLGGAYNEQFF.

V gene TRBV18 combines with J gene TRBJ2-3; TRBD2 is a possible D gene (6 bases). Trimming removed 3 bases from V and 3 bases from J, with 13 bases in between. Germline values: CDR1 KGHSH, CDR2 LQKENI. The length of the CDR3 is 15 residues. The CDR3 coding sequence is TGTGCCAGCTCACCGGGAAAGGGGAGGACAGATACGCAGTATTTT. It is translated as CASSPGKGRTDTQYF. The full variable domain, rest sourced from reference TRBV18 and TRBJ2-3, is NAGVMQNPRHLVRRRGQEARLRCSPMKGHSHVYWYRQLPEEGLKFMVYLQKENIIDESGMPKERFSAEFPKEGPSILRIQQVVRGDSAAYFCASSPGKGRTDTQYFGPGTRLTVL.

The chain has TRBV19 and TRBJ2-7; 8 nucleotides match TRBD2. After removal of 4 bases from V and 7 bases from J, the junction contained 12 bases not matched to a gene. The CDR3 totals 15 residues. The germline V gene has CDR1 LNHDA and CDR2 SQIVND (reference sequence). The CDR3: CASSTHSGGRGEQYF. The DNA of the CDR3 is TGTGCCAGTAGTACCCACTCGGGGGGGCGAGGGGAGCAGTACTTC.

The chain couples TRBV7-2 to TRBJ2-7; a weak D match, TRBD1 (6 bases). Trimming took 5 bases from V and 5 from J, leaving 16 bases between them. Germline V CDR1 and CDR2: SGHTA, FQGNSA. The CDR3 is 14 amino acids. This chain's CDR3 is CASSPSKTGHEQYF. CDR3 coding DNA: TGTGCCAGCAGCCCTTCCAAGACAGGACACGAGCAGTACTTC.

J is TRBJ2-7 and V is TRBV11-2, with TRBD2 identical over 10 bases. The CDR3 is 15 amino acids. V gave up 1 base and J gave up 1 base; unmatched junction bases: 1. CDR1 SGHAT and CDR2 FQNNGV come from the germline V gene. CDR3 nucleotides: TGTGCCAGCAGCTTAGTGACTAGCGGGTCCTACGAGCAGTACTTC. Translated, it gives CASSLVTSGSYEQYF. The whole variable domain, filled in from reference TRBV11-2 and TRBJ2-7, reads EAGVAQSPRYKIIEKRQSVAFWCNPISGHATLYWYQQILGQGPKLLIQFQNNGVVDDSQLPKDRFSAERLKGVDSTLKIQPAKLEDSAVYLCASSLVTSGSYEQYFGPGTRLTVT.